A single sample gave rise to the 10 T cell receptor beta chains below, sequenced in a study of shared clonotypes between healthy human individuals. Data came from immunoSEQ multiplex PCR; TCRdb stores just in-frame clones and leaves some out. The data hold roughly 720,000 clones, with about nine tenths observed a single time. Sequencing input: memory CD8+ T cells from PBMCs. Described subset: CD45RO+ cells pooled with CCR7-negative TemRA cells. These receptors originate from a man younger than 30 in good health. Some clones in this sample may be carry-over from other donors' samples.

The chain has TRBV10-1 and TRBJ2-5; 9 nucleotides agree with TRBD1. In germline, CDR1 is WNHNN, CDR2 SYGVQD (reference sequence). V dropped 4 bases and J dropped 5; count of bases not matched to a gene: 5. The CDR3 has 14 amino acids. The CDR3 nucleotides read TGCGCCAGCAGTGGGGACAGGGAAACGGAGACCCAGTACTTC. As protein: CASSGDRETETQYF.

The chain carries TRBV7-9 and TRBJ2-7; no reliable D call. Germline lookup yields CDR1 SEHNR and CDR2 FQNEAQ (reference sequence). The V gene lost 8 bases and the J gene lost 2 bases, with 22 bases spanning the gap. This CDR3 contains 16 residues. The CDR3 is CASWGFESPTTYEQYF. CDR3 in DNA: TGTGCCAGCTGGGGTTTCGAGAGCCCAACCACCTACGAGCAGTACTTC.

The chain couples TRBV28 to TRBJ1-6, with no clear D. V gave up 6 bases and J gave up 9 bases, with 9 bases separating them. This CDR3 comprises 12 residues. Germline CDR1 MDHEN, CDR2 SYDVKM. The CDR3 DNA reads TGTGCCAGCAGCCAATTTCCTTCACCCCTCCACTTT. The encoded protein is CASSQFPSPLHF.

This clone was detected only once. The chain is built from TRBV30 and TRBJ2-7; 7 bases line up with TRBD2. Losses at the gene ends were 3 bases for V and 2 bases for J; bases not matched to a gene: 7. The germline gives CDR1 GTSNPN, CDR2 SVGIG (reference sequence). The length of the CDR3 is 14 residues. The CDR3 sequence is CAWSQAGFAYEQYF. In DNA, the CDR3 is TGTGCCTGGAGCCAAGCGGGATTCGCCTACGAGCAGTACTTC.

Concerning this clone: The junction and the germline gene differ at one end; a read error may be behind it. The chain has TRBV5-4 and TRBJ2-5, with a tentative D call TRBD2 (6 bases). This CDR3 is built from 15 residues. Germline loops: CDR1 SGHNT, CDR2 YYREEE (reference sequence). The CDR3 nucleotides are TGTGCCGGCAGCTTTTATCGGGAGATAGGAGAGACCCAGTACTTC. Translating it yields CAGSFYREIGETQYF.

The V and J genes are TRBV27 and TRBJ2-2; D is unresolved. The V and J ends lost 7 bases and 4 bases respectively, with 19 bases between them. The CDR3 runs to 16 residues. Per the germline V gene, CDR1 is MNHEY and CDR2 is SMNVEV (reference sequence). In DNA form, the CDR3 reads TGTGCCAGCACCTGGGGTCCGAGAGTGGGCACCGGGGAGCTGTTTTTT. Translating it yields CASTWGPRVGTGELFF.

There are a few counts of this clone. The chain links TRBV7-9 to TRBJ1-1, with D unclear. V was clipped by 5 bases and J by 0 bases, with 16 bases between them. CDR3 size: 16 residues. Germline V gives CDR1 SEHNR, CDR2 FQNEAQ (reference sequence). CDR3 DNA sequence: TGTGCCAGCAGCCCACGGCAAGGGATCATGAACACTGAAGCTTTCTTT. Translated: CASSPRQGIMNTEAFF.

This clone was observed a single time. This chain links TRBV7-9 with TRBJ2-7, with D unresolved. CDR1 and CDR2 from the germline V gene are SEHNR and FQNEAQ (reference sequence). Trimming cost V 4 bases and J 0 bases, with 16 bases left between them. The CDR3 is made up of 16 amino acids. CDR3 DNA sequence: TGTGCCAGCAGCTCCCCCGACCCCGTTAGCTCCTACGAGCAGTACTTC. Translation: CASSSPDPVSSYEQYF.

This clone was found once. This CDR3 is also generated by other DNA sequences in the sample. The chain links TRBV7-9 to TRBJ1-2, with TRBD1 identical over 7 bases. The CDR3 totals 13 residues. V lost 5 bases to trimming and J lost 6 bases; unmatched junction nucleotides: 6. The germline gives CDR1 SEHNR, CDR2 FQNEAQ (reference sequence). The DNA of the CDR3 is TGTGCCAGCAGCCCTGACAGGGCAGATGGCTACACCTTC. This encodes CASSPDRADGYTF.

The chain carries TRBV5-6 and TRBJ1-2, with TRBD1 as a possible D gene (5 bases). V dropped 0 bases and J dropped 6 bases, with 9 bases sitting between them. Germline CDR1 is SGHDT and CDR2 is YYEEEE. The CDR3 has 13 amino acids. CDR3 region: CASSLGQGHGYTF. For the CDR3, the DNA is TGTGCCAGCAGCTTGGGTCAGGGTCATGGCTACACCTTC.